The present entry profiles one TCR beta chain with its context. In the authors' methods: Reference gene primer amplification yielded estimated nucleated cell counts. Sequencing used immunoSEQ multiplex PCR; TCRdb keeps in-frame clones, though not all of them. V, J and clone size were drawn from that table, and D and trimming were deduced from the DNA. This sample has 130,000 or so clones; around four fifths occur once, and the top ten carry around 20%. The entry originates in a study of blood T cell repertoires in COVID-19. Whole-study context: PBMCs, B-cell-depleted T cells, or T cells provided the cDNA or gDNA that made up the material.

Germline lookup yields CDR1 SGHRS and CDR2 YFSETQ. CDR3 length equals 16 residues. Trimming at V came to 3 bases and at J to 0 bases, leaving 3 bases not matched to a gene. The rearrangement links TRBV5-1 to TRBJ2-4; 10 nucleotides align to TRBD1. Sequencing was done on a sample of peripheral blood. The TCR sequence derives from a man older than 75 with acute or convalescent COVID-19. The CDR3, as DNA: TGCGCCAGCAGCTATGGGACAGGGGAAGCCAAAAACATTCAGTACTTC. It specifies CASSYGTGEAKNIQYF.